Below, 19 T cell receptor beta chains from the same sample are listed, as sequenced in a study of blood T cells in healthy people across ages (dated by TCRdb to between 2014 and 2017). Library preparation used 5' RACE. The sequencer was an Illumina HiSeq 2500. A second roughly 7 to 11 cycle PCR used a sample-barcoded 5' primer and a J-beta primer mix. The public reads were reprocessed in TCRdb via fastp at Q25 and MiXCR, keeping in-frame beta chains. Records with the same CDR3 protein are collapsed into one entry carrying the most frequent genes and DNA. This sample lists roughly 800,000 distinct CDR3 sequences; less than 70% were detected once. The ten largest clones represent about 42% of the sample. Sequenced input: blood. All receptors come from a man older than 75 in good health.

This chain uses TRBV5-6 with TRBJ2-7; no firm D call. The tail of the sequence fits TRBJ2-5 better, so the J call may be wrong. Germline lookup yields CDR1 SGHDT and CDR2 YYEEEE. The CDR3 length is 14 residues. The CDR3 sequence is CASSVSTVAETQYF. The CDR3 DNA is TGTGCCAGCAGCGTTTCGACGGTTGCGGAGACCCAGTACTTC.

This clonotype was picked up a small number of times. This sequence joins TRBV20-1 and TRBJ2-1, with a weak D call TRBD1 (5 bases). The V gene's germline CDR1 is DFQATT and CDR2 SNEGSKA (reference sequence). V was cut by 3 bases and J by 9 bases, with 15 bases left in between. The CDR3 is 13 residues long. CDR3 DNA: TGCAGTGCTAGGTTGCCTGGGGCCAGTGAGCAGTTCTTC. Protein product: CSARLPGASEQFF.

The chain recombines TRBV25-1 with TRBJ1-2; D perhaps matches TRBD1 (6 bases). CDR1 and CDR2 (germline): MGHDK, SYGVNS. V gave up 6 bases and J gave up 8 bases, with 13 bases separating them. CDR3 length: 12 amino acids. As DNA, the CDR3 is TGTGCCAGCAGGCACAGGGATTCGGGCTACACCTTC. Its translation: CASRHRDSGYTF.

The CDR3 DNA follows: TGTGCCAGCACTCCCCTGGGGCAGGGACACGAGACCCAGTACTTC. It translates to CASTPLGQGHETQYF. J is TRBJ2-7 and V is TRBV6-5; possibly TRBD1 for D (6 bases). The DNA end favors TRBJ2-5, so the J call may be wrong. Germline V CDR1 and CDR2: MNHEY, SVGAGI. The CDR3 consists of 15 residues.

V is TRBV6-5 and J is TRBJ2-4; tentative D call: TRBD2 (6 bases). The J call may be faulty, since TRBJ2-7 better matches the DNA end. Germline assignment: CDR1 MNHEY and CDR2 SVGAGI. CDR3 length equals 13 residues. CDR3 loop: CAAGRGPGYEQYF. CDR3 DNA sequence: TGTGCCGCCGGGCGGGGCCCAGGATACGAGCAGTACTTC.

This sequence joins TRBV27 and TRBJ2-5; 12 bases are shared with TRBD2. The DNA end is more similar to TRBJ2-7, so the J call may be wrong. CDR1 and CDR2 (germline): MNHEY, SMNVEV (reference sequence). The CDR3 is 16 amino acids. This CDR3 reads CASSFTPSGRAHEQYF. For the CDR3, the DNA is TGTGCCAGCAGTTTCACACCTAGCGGGAGGGCCCACGAGCAGTACTTC.

The V and J genes are TRBV2 and TRBJ1-5; D uncertain. This CDR3 comprises 13 residues. Germline V gives CDR1 SNHLY, CDR2 FYNNEI. Deletions cut 9 bases from V and 6 bases from J, with 15 bases between. CDR3 sequence (DNA): TGTGCCAGTCGGCCAGGCAACCCTCAGCCCCAGCATTTT. Amino acids: CASRPGNPQPQHF.

The chain links TRBV2 to TRBJ2-5, with 8 bases aligning to TRBD1. The CDR3 is made up of 14 amino acids. V was clipped by 3 bases and J by 3 bases; unmatched bases: 3. Germline V CDR1 and CDR2: SNHLY, FYNNEI. Here the CDR3 DNA reads TGTGCCAGCAGTGACGGGACAGGAAAAGAGACCCAGTACTTC. It specifies CASSDGTGKETQYF.

The rearrangement joins TRBV4-2 to TRBJ2-1; D uncertain. Germline CDR1 LGHNA, CDR2 YNFKEQ. V gave up 2 bases and J gave up 7 bases, with 9 bases separating them. The CDR3 has 13 amino acids. CDR3 coding DNA: TGTGCCAGCAGCCAACAACAGATAAATGAGCAGTTCTTC. Its protein product is CASSQQQINEQFF.

This rearrangement joins TRBV7-9 to TRBJ1-2, with D unresolved. Germline V gives CDR1 SEHNR, CDR2 FQNEAQ (reference sequence). The CDR3 has 14 amino acids. Trimming took 6 bases from V and 4 from J, leaving 15 bases between them. Written as DNA, the CDR3 is TGTGCCAGCAGGGAACCTGGAACTACCTATGGCTACACCTTC. This encodes CASREPGTTYGYTF.

The J gene is TRBJ1-6, the V gene TRBV6-6; 9 bases line up with TRBD1. Germline CDR1 and CDR2: MNHNY and SVGAGI (reference sequence). The V and J ends lost 0 bases and 8 bases, in that order; junction bases with no gene match: 8. The CDR3 covers 17 residues. For the CDR3, the DNA is TGTGCCAGCAGTTACTCGGGAACAGGGGGCCCCTATTCACCCCTCCACTTT. It is translated as CASSYSGTGGPYSPLHF.

This chain connects TRBV7-2 to TRBJ2-7; the D call may be TRBD1 or TRBD2 (5 bases each). The better agreement between TRBJ2-5 and the DNA end casts doubt on the J call. Per germline, CDR1 SGHTA and CDR2 FQGNSA. The CDR3 spans 15 residues. CDR3 sequence reads: CASSALWGTEETQYF. CDR3 in DNA: TGTGCCAGCAGCGCCCTTTGGGGGACGGAAGAGACCCAGTACTTC.

For this clonotype: The germline gene is not matched at one end of the junction; a read error may be the cause. The CDR3 sequence is CASSYSRVQETQHF. For the CDR3, the DNA is TGTGCCAGCAGTTACTCGAGAGTTCAAGAGACCCAGCACTTC. This rearrangement joins TRBV6-2 or TRBV6-3 to TRBJ2-5; D gene unclear. The CDR3 consists of 14 residues. Germline loops: CDR1 MNHEY, CDR2 SVGEGT.

This clonotype was counted a few times. V and J are TRBV2 and TRBJ2-1, with 9 bases fitting TRBD2. Germline CDR1 and CDR2: SNHLY and FYNNEI. The J segment lost 2 bases and the V segment lost 3 bases, leaving 2 bases of the junction unmatched. This CDR3 contains 15 residues. CDR3 in DNA: TGTGCCAGCAGTGAGACTAGCGGAGCCTACAATGAGCAGTTCTTC. Protein product: CASSETSGAYNEQFF.

The CDR3: CASSWTSGRTYQYF. In DNA, the CDR3 is TGTGCCAGCAGTTGGACTAGCGGGAGGACTTACCAGTACTTC. The chain uses TRBV27 and TRBJ2-7, with 14 bases that match TRBD2. V gave up 4 bases and J gave up 10 bases; unmatched junction bases: 6. This CDR3 has 14 amino acids. Germline CDR1 is MNHEY and CDR2 is SMNVEV (reference sequence).

The chain couples TRBV6-5 to TRBJ2-7; 8 nucleotides match TRBD2. The CDR3 is 14 amino acids. CDR1 MNHEY and CDR2 SVGAGI come from the germline V gene. V shed 3 bases and J 2 bases; nucleotides not matched to a gene: 3. CDR3 loop: CASSYGLAAYEQYF. For the CDR3, the DNA is TGTGCCAGCAGTTATGGACTAGCAGCCTACGAGCAGTACTTC.

The chain couples TRBV18 to TRBJ2-7; D might be TRBD2 (6 bases). V was cut by 2 bases and J by 2 bases, with 13 bases left in between. Germline assignment: CDR1 KGHSH and CDR2 LQKENI. The length of the CDR3 is 15 residues. The chain's CDR3 is CASSPTAGITYEQYF. The CDR3 region has the DNA TGTGCCAGCTCACCAACCGCGGGGATTACCTACGAGCAGTACTTC.

The chain uses TRBV10-3 and TRBJ1-2, with D maybe TRBD1 (6 bases). This CDR3 region has 15 residues. V was pared by 6 bases and J by 2 bases, with 16 bases between. In germline, CDR1 is ENHRY, CDR2 SYGVKD. This CDR3 is CAISVPGERNYGYTF. CDR3 in DNA: TGTGCCATCAGCGTGCCAGGGGAGAGAAACTATGGCTACACCTTC.

The gene calls are TRBV11-2 and TRBJ2-7, with D uncertain. V lost 5 bases to trimming and J lost 7 bases, with 21 bases between them. The CDR3 contains 15 residues. The germline gives CDR1 SGHAT, CDR2 FQNNGV. The CDR3 sequence is CASSPLSGTYNEQYF. In DNA, the CDR3 is TGTGCCAGCAGCCCCCTGTCGGGCACCTACAATGAGCAGTACTTC.